The clone carrying this T cell receptor beta chain was recorded at least ten times. Its antigen is not identified. Molecules of cDNA were individually given unique molecular identifiers that were attached to them. TCRdb used MiXCR to reprocess the 5' RACE reads, holding one entry per CDR3 protein. This table holds 45,000 to 60,000 distinct CDR3 sequences, 7% to 10% found once. This specimen belongs to a study of early T cells in non-severe SARS-CoV-2 infection. Overall study results and limits: CD4 and private specificities were missed by VDJdb matching, which favored anti-spike CD8 responses.

The source material was whole blood. The clonotype originates from an adult who was a healthcare worker with PCR-confirmed SARS-CoV-2 infection or an uninfected control (not recorded which).

DNA of the CDR3: TGCAGCGTTGCTTCTCCCAATGAGCAGTTCTTC. This translates into CSVASPNEQFF. The chain recombines TRBV29-1 with TRBJ2-1; D unresolved. Per the germline V gene, CDR1 is SQVTM and CDR2 is ANQGSEA. Trimming shortened V by 4 bases and J by 6 bases, and 7 bases separated the two germline ends. The CDR3 sequence is 11 residues long.